One and the same sample provided the 30 T cell receptor beta chains below, sequenced in a study of blood T cells in healthy people across ages (dated by TCRdb to between 2014 and 2016). Libraries were made using 5' RACE. TCRdb records Illumina HiSeq 2500 as the sequencer. A second PCR of about 6 to 11 cycles was run with a J-beta primer mix and a sample-barcoded 5' primer. In TCRdb, the public reads were trimmed at Q25 with fastp and aligned with MiXCR, with productive beta chains retained. Rows matching on CDR3 protein sequence are summarized as one entry with the most common DNA and genes. This sample has fewer than 1 million distinct CDR3 sequences in its table, and roughly 44% of those were observed once. The ten largest clones add up to roughly 19% of the sample. The material sequenced was blood. The receptors derive from a man between 60 and 75 years old in good health.

A word on this clonotype: One junction end does not reproduce the germline sequence, and a read error may be involved. The gene calls are TRBV20-1 and TRBJ2-7; 13 bases are shared with TRBD2. CDR3 length: 15 residues. Germline V gives CDR1 DFQATT, CDR2 SNEGSKA (reference sequence). The CDR3 spells CGAKPPGLAGNEQYF. CDR3 nucleotide sequence: TGCGGTGCGAAACCTCCGGGACTAGCGGGGAACGAGCAGTACTTC.

The chain couples TRBV20-1 to TRBJ2-1; D perhaps matches TRBD1 (6 bases). Germline-derived CDR1 and CDR2 are DFQATT and SNEGSKA (reference sequence). The CDR3 has 14 amino acids. The CDR3 sequence is CGVGGGTTSNEQFF. The CDR3 nucleotides are TGCGGAGTTGGTGGGGGCACGACGAGTAATGAGCAGTTCTTC.

The chain is built from TRBV20-1 and TRBJ2-3; 10 nucleotides line up with TRBD2. Trimming at V came to 1 base and at J to 6 bases, leaving 10 bases not matched to a gene. The CDR3 loop spans 16 amino acids. Germline V gene sequence: CDR1 DFQATT, CDR2 SNEGSKA (reference sequence). The CDR3 region is CSARGISGGYMDTQYF. CDR3 bases: TGCAGTGCTAGAGGGATTAGCGGGGGGTATATGGATACGCAGTATTTT.

This clonotype was observed at least ten times. The chain recombines TRBV7-2 with TRBJ2-1; D gene ambiguous. Germline V CDR1 and CDR2: SGHTA, FQGNSA. V was shortened by 5 bases and J by 10 bases, with 9 bases between the two germline ends. The CDR3 length is 11 residues. The DNA of the CDR3 is TGTGCCAGCAGCGCCAACGGGGAGCAGTTCTTC. This gives the protein CASSANGEQFF.

In this sample, this clonotype turned up once. The V call is TRBV7-2, the J call TRBJ2-5; TRBD2 matches at 14 bases. Germline CDR1 and CDR2: SGHTA and FQGNSA. V shed 0 bases and J 11 bases; nucleotides not matched to a gene: 8. The CDR3 loop spans 16 amino acids. CDR3 residues: CASSLAGLAGGKEQYF. DNA for the CDR3: TGTGCCAGCAGCTTAGCTGGACTAGCGGGAGGTAAAGAGCAGTACTTC.

The V call is TRBV6-2 or TRBV6-3, the J call TRBJ2-1; 12 positions match TRBD2. The V gene's germline CDR1 is MNHEY and CDR2 SVGEGT. The CDR3 covers 18 residues. The J segment lost 4 bases and the V segment lost 6 bases, leaving 13 bases of the junction unmatched. CDR3 coding DNA: TGTGCCAGCAGAAAGACTAGCGGGGGCCCAATGAGGTACAATGAGCAGTTCTTC. Its protein is CASRKTSGGPMRYNEQFF.

This clonotype was seen just once. The chain uses TRBV20-1 and TRBJ1-1; tentatively, D is TRBD1 (5 bases). The CDR3 extends over 18 amino acids. Germline V lookup: CDR1 DFQATT, CDR2 SNEGSKA (reference sequence). V was shortened by 1 base and J by 1 base, with 22 bases between the two germline ends. The CDR3, as DNA: TGCAGTGCTAGAGTACCGGGTTTATCGATCCAGGGGAACACTGAAGCTTTCTTT. As protein: CSARVPGLSIQGNTEAFF.

This clonotype was detected only a few times. V is TRBV4-1 and J is TRBJ1-6; 8 bases map to TRBD1. After removal of 2 bases from V and 5 bases from J, the junction contained 2 bases not matched to a gene. Germline CDR1 reads MGHRA; CDR2 reads YSYEKL. The CDR3 sequence is 15 residues long. CDR3: CASSQSGQDNSPLHF. CDR3 in DNA: TGCGCCAGCAGCCAATCGGGACAGGATAATTCACCCCTCCACTTT.

CDR3 sequence (DNA): TGTGCCAGCAGCTCGGGGGTACAGAACACTGAAGCTTTCTTT. It codes for CASSSGVQNTEAFF. The chain combines TRBV7-9 with TRBJ1-1; weak D call: TRBD1 (5 bases). The CDR3 runs 14 residues. V dropped 4 bases and J dropped 1 base, with 10 bases sitting between them. CDR1 is SEHNR and CDR2 is FQNEAQ in the germline V gene (reference sequence).

The chain is built from TRBV7-2 and TRBJ2-3; 7 bases fit TRBD2. The CDR3 runs 15 residues. Germline V gene data show CDR1 as SGHTA and CDR2 as FQGNSA. The V segment lost 3 bases and the J segment 6 bases; nucleotides outside the gene matches: 9. The CDR3 DNA follows: TGTGCCAGCAGCTTCAGGGCGGGGGACGCCGATACGCAGTATTTT. Its translation is CASSFRAGDADTQYF.

In the case of this clonotype: The junction differs from germline at one of its ends, possibly a read error. The chain links TRBV14 to TRBJ1-1; D not resolved. Looked up from germline, CDR1 is SGHDN and CDR2 is FVKESK. CDR3 length equals 12 residues. The CDR3 coding sequence is TGTGCCAGCGGCCAGGCCGGGCCCGAAGCTTTCTTT. Its protein product is CASGQAGPEAFF.

This clonotype was observed a handful of times. The chain combines TRBV5-1 with TRBJ2-5; D may be TRBD1 or TRBD2 (7 bases each). Trimming removed 0 bases from V and 11 bases from J, with 23 bases in between. Per germline, CDR1 SGHRS and CDR2 YFSETQ. The CDR3 length is 16 residues. The CDR3 coding sequence is TGCGCCAGCAGCTTGGGACAGGGAAACCCGCGGCGGGAGCAGTACTTC. This codes for CASSLGQGNPRREQYF.

The CDR3 region is CSKGSDSNQPQHF. Here the CDR3 DNA reads TGCAGCAAGGGCTCGGATAGCAATCAGCCCCAGCATTTT. The chain couples TRBV20-1 to TRBJ1-5, with D unresolved. There are 13 residues in the CDR3. Germline CDR1 reads DFQATT; CDR2 reads SNEGSKA (reference sequence).

The chain couples TRBV7-2 to TRBJ1-5, with D unresolved. Between the trimmed V and J ends, which lost 4 bases and 0 bases, there was a span of 13 bases. The CDR3 covers 16 residues. In germline, CDR1 is SGHTA, CDR2 FQGNSA. Here the CDR3 DNA reads TGTGCCAGCAGCTCCGGAGTCGTGAATAGCAATCAGCCCCAGCATTTT. It yields the protein CASSSGVVNSNQPQHF.

This clonotype was observed a handful of times. The V and J genes are TRBV7-2 and TRBJ2-1; no definite D call. This CDR3 region has 13 residues. Looked up from germline, CDR1 is SGHTA and CDR2 is FQGNSA. The V gene lost 5 bases and the J gene lost 6 bases, with 11 bases spanning the gap. The CDR3 spells CASSTRTINEQFF. CDR3 in DNA: TGTGCCAGCAGCACCCGGACGATCAATGAGCAGTTCTTC.

The rearrangement links TRBV10-3 to TRBJ1-1; D remains unclear. Germline loops: CDR1 ENHRY, CDR2 SYGVKD. The CDR3 has 13 residues. V was clipped by 2 bases and J by 1 base, with 5 bases between them. DNA for the CDR3: TGTGCCATCAGTGAGCTAGGGAACACTGAAGCTTTCTTT. Amino acids: CAISELGNTEAFF.

As for this clonotype: Being one base from a much bigger clone, this may be a read error. CDR3 sequence: CASSSRIRGNKQFF. CDR3 sequence (DNA): TGTGCCAGCAGCTCCCGAATAAGGGGCAATAAGCAGTTCTTC. The chain recombines TRBV7-9 with TRBJ2-1; maybe TRBD1 (5 bases). The CDR3 has 14 residues. CDR1 is SEHNR and CDR2 is FQNEAQ in the germline V gene (reference sequence).

The chain carries TRBV4-2 and TRBJ1-1; D call uncertain. Looked up from germline, CDR1 is LGHNA and CDR2 is YNFKEQ. The CDR3 runs 16 residues. Trimming removed 1 base at V and 1 base at J, with 13 bases between. The DNA of the CDR3 is TGTGCCAGCAGCCAAGGGGTAGCCCTAGCGAACACTGAAGCTTTCTTT. This sequence encodes CASSQGVALANTEAFF.

This clonotype was seen a handful of times. This sequence joins TRBV4-3 and TRBJ2-7, with 7 bases that match TRBD1. J lost 3 bases, V lost 4 bases, and 6 bases had no gene match. The CDR3 length is 14 residues. Germline V gene lookup returns CDR1 LGHNA and CDR2 YSLEER. The CDR3 spells CASSPGTANYEQYF. The CDR3 region has the DNA TGCGCCAGCAGCCCCGGGACAGCGAACTACGAGCAGTACTTC.

The CDR3 here is CASSEGTGWFEQFF. The DNA for the CDR3 is TGTGCCAGCAGCGAAGGGACAGGGTGGTTTGAGCAGTTCTTC. The chain uses TRBV11-2 and TRBJ2-1, with 9 bases fitting TRBD1. This CDR3 spans 14 amino acids. V gave up 5 bases and J gave up 9 bases; unmatched junction bases: 8. Germline V gene data show CDR1 as SGHAT and CDR2 as FQNNGV.

The chain carries TRBV28 and TRBJ1-4, with 9 bases fitting TRBD1. Germline CDR1 and CDR2: MDHEN and SYDVKM. The CDR3 is 15 amino acids. The V gene end was trimmed by 7 bases and the J gene end by 11 bases; junction bases not matched to a gene: 14. This CDR3 reads CASTSGGTGYGKLFF. CDR3 DNA: TGTGCCAGCACCTCAGGCGGGACAGGGTATGGGAAACTGTTTTTT.

This chain uses TRBV20-1 with TRBJ1-6, with TRBD1 matching over 7 bases. Germline-derived CDR1 and CDR2 are DFQATT and SNEGSKA (reference sequence). The CDR3 sequence is 16 residues long. Trimming cost V 3 bases and J 8 bases; bases outside gene matches: 13. CDR3 nucleotide sequence: TGCAGTGCTAGTAATACCCGACAGGGTCGGGATTCACCCCTCCACTTT. Its protein is CSASNTRQGRDSPLHF.

Only a few counts were recorded for this clonotype. V gene TRBV5-1 combines with J gene TRBJ1-6; D may be TRBD1 (5 bases). The CDR3 contains 14 residues. Germline CDR1 and CDR2: SGHRS and YFSETQ. The V and J ends lost 0 bases and 10 bases respectively, with 11 bases between them. CDR3: CASSLAGQRSPLHF. The CDR3 DNA reads as TGCGCCAGCAGCTTGGCAGGACAAAGATCACCCCTCCACTTT.

The rearrangement links TRBV25-1 to TRBJ1-2; D not resolved. Germline lookup yields CDR1 MGHDK and CDR2 SYGVNS. Trimming removed 3 bases at V and 1 base at J, with 12 bases between. CDR3 size: 15 residues. The CDR3 nucleotides are TGTGCCAGCAGTGATGGGCAGAGTATTAACTATGGCTACACCTTC. Translating it yields CASSDGQSINYGYTF.

The V gene is TRBV5-6, the J gene TRBJ2-3; TRBD2 matches 8 bases. Germline CDR1 is SGHDT and CDR2 is YYEEEE. The CDR3 extends over 18 amino acids. Unmatched junction bases numbered 16, after V lost 3 bases and J lost 4 bases. As DNA, the CDR3 is TGTGCCAGCAGCTCCAAACGCCTCCGCGGGGGGCGGGCAGATACGCAGTATTTT. Encoded protein: CASSSKRLRGGRADTQYF.

The chain employs TRBV5-1 and TRBJ2-5; D not resolved. V shed 4 bases and J shed 1 base, with 8 bases lying between them. This CDR3 has 13 amino acids. CDR1 and CDR2 from the germline V gene are SGHRS and YFSETQ. Here the CDR3 reads CASSQIPQETQYF. CDR3 in DNA: TGCGCCAGCAGCCAAATACCCCAAGAGACCCAGTACTTC.

The chain has TRBV6-2 or TRBV6-3 and TRBJ2-5; unclear D gene. The DNA end lines up better with TRBJ2-7; the J call may be wrong. Germline V CDR1 and CDR2: MNHEY, SVGEGT. The CDR3 is 16 residues long. The CDR3 reads CASSYDGFVTIPEQYF. CDR3 sequence (DNA): TGTGCCAGCAGTTACGACGGTTTCGTAACTATACCCGAGCAGTACTTC.

This clonotype came up a few times. This sequence joins TRBV2 and TRBJ2-5, with D tentatively TRBD1 (6 bases). Germline loops: CDR1 SNHLY, CDR2 FYNNEI. The CDR3 is made up of 13 amino acids. Trimming left V 7 bases short and J 3 bases short, with 12 bases between. The CDR3: CASKDSSEETQYF. The DNA of the CDR3 is TGTGCCAGCAAGGACAGTTCAGAAGAGACCCAGTACTTC.

The CDR3 nucleotides read TGTGCCAGCAGCGTAGGACCGCTAGCGGGGGCATCGGGTGAGCAGTTCTTC. Its translation is CASSVGPLAGASGEQFF. This rearrangement joins TRBV9 to TRBJ2-1; TRBD2 aligns across 10 bases. CDR1 is SGDLS and CDR2 is YYNGEE in the germline V gene. The length of the CDR3 is 17 residues. The V gene end was trimmed by 0 bases and the J gene end by 9 bases; junction bases not matched to a gene: 12.

This clonotype turned up a few times. The V and J genes are TRBV10-3 and TRBJ2-1; 8 bases fit TRBD1. Trimming removed 9 bases from V and 7 bases from J; junction bases left unmatched: 8. CDR3 length: 13 residues. Germline loops: CDR1 ENHRY, CDR2 SYGVKD. CDR3 coding DNA: TGTGCCATGACAGGGGCCCTAAGGAATGAGCAGTTCTTC. The encoded protein is CAMTGALRNEQFF.